The 21 T cell receptor beta chains listed next were all sequenced from one sample in a study of control samples from healthy donors and cancer patients. TCRdb keeps only in-frame clones here, not all; method: immunoSEQ multiplex PCR. The sample holds 95,000 to 150,000 clones; about 87% are singletons and the top ten take about 12%. The specimen sequenced was blood. The receptors derive from a man between 25 and 39 years old in good health.

The chain links TRBV20-1 to TRBJ1-2; perhaps TRBD1 as D (6 bases). This CDR3 has 16 residues. The ends were cut back, 3 bases at V and 0 bases at J, with 17 bases in the middle. CDR1 is DFQATT and CDR2 is SNEGSKA in the germline V gene (reference sequence). CDR3 nucleotides: TGCAGTGCTAGTGGTCCCCCAGAGGGGGCTAACTATGGCTACACCTTC. Amino acids: CSASGPPEGANYGYTF.

The chain joins TRBV12-3 or TRBV12-4 to TRBJ1-1; D gene uncertain. The CDR3 consists of 12 residues. V dropped 3 bases and J dropped 4 bases, with 6 bases sitting between them. The CDR3 protein is CASSFSGTEAFF. The CDR3 coding sequence is TGTGCCAGCAGTTTTAGTGGCACTGAAGCTTTCTTT.

In the case of this clone: The same CDR3 arises from other DNA sequences in this sample as well. J is TRBJ1-4 and V is TRBV30; D not certain. CDR1 and CDR2 from the germline V gene are GTSNPN and SVGIG (reference sequence). Trimming left V 1 base short and J 8 bases short, with 8 bases between. The CDR3 is made up of 12 amino acids. Written as DNA, the CDR3 is TGTGCCTGGAGTGCTCTTAAGGAAAAACTGTTTTTT. Protein sequence: CAWSALKEKLFF. The entire variable domain, with the rest obtained from reference TRBV30 and TRBJ1-4, is as follows: SQTIHQWPATLVQPVGSPLSLECTVEGTSNPNLYWYRQAAGRGLQLLFYSVGIGQISSEVPQNLSASRPQDRQFILSSKKLLLSDSGFYLCAWSALKEKLFFGSGTQLSVL.

The V and J genes are TRBV4-1 and TRBJ1-5; D gene ambiguous. The CDR3 extends over 13 amino acids. The V end lost 0 bases, the J end lost 7 bases, and 7 bases lay between the germline ends. CDR1 and CDR2 (germline): MGHRA, YSYEKL. The DNA for the CDR3 is TGCGCCAGCAGCCAAGATCGGGGACAGCCCCAGCATTTT. Encoded protein: CASSQDRGQPQHF.

The CDR3 protein is CASSLTTSGGADTQYF. CDR3 nucleotide sequence: TGTGCCAGCAGCTTAACGACTAGCGGGGGGGCGGATACGCAGTATTTT. V and J are TRBV11-2 and TRBJ2-3; 14 positions match TRBD2. Germline V gene data show CDR1 as SGHAT and CDR2 as FQNNGV. CDR3 size: 16 residues. V lost 2 bases to trimming and J lost 6 bases; unmatched junction nucleotides: 4. Full variable domain (remainder filled in from reference TRBV11-2 and TRBJ2-3): EAGVAQSPRYKIIEKRQSVAFWCNPISGHATLYWYQQILGQGPKLLIQFQNNGVVDDSQLPKDRFSAERLKGVDSTLKIQPAKLEDSAVYLCASSLTTSGGADTQYFGPGTRLTVL.

This clone has more than one count but fewer than ten. V and J are TRBV24-1 and TRBJ1-4; no clear D. The CDR3 loop spans 14 amino acids. V lost 2 bases to trimming and J lost 7 bases, with 10 bases between them. Germline lookup yields CDR1 KGHDR and CDR2 SFDVKD. The CDR3, as DNA: TGTGCCACCAGTGATTCGGACCCGGTTGAAAAACTGTTTTTT. It codes for CATSDSDPVEKLFF.

V usage is TRBV18 and J usage is TRBJ1-1, with D perhaps TRBD1 (5 bases). The CDR3 has 15 residues. From germline, CDR1 is KGHSH and CDR2 LQKENI. V lost 0 bases, J lost 0 bases, and 8 bases lay in between. The CDR3: CASSPPGTLNTEAFF. In nucleotides, the CDR3 is TGTGCCAGCTCACCACCGGGGACGTTGAACACTGAAGCTTTCTTT.

The chain carries TRBV5-6 and TRBJ2-7; D ambiguous. The CDR3 contains 13 residues. The germline V gene encodes CDR1 SGHDT and CDR2 YYEEEE. Trimming shortened V by 4 bases and J by 6 bases, and 14 bases separated the two germline ends. In DNA form, the CDR3 reads TGTGCCAGCAGCCAGATTGTAGGGCCCGAGCAGTACTTC. Translation gives CASSQIVGPEQYF.

J is TRBJ1-2 and V is TRBV7-9, with 10 bases lining up with TRBD1. J was trimmed by 5 bases and V by 8 bases; bases with no gene match: 2. Germline-derived CDR1 and CDR2 are SEHNR and FQNEAQ (reference sequence). This CDR3 comprises 12 residues. CDR3 DNA sequence: TGTGCCAGCGGGGGACAGGGGTATGGCTACACCTTC. Translating it yields CASGGQGYGYTF.

The CDR3 nucleotides read TGTGCCAGCAGCCAAAACGGGGGGGCCGGAGAGCAGTTCTTC. Its protein product is CASSQNGGAGEQFF. This chain joins TRBV4-2 and TRBJ2-1; 8 bases map to TRBD2. J gave up 10 bases and V 2 bases, and 7 bases lay outside the gene matches. Germline CDR1 and CDR2: LGHNA and YNFKEQ. This CDR3 has 14 amino acids.

The rearrangement joins TRBV29-1 to TRBJ1-4; the D gene is possibly TRBD1 (6 bases). Germline-derived CDR1 and CDR2 are SQVTM and ANQGSEA. V was shortened by 5 bases and J by 12 bases, with 19 bases between the two germline ends. The CDR3 totals 13 residues. The DNA of the CDR3 is TGCAGCGTTAGGGGGGACGGGACGGGAGAACTGTTTTTT. Its translation: CSVRGDGTGELFF.

J is TRBJ1-3 and V is TRBV5-8; D gene unclear. This CDR3 region has 14 residues. The V gene's germline CDR1 is SGHTS and CDR2 YDEGEE. V lost 2 bases and J 0 bases, leaving 6 bases between the germline ends. CDR3 in DNA: TGTGCCAGCAGCTTACAGAGCTCTGGAAACACCATATATTTT. Its translation: CASSLQSSGNTIYF.

The chain links TRBV15 to TRBJ1-1, with TRBD1 identical over 9 bases. Germline-derived CDR1 and CDR2 are LNHNV and YYDKDF (reference sequence). This CDR3 is built from 13 residues. The V gene end was trimmed by 3 bases and the J gene end by 4 bases; junction bases not matched to a gene: 0. DNA of the CDR3: TGTGCCACCAGCAGGACAGGGGGCACTGAAGCTTTCTTT. Protein product: CATSRTGGTEAFF.

The gene calls are TRBV5-1 and TRBJ1-6; the match to TRBD1 covers 8 bases. Germline V gene lookup returns CDR1 SGHRS and CDR2 YFSETQ. V lost 4 bases, J lost 9 bases, and 12 bases stayed unmatched. This CDR3 is built from 16 residues. CDR3 sequence reads: CASSNRWQGALSPLHF. CDR3 in DNA: TGCGCCAGCAGCAACCGGTGGCAGGGGGCACTTTCACCCCTCCACTTT.

The chain employs TRBV30 and TRBJ1-5; D is uncertain. V was pared by 0 bases and J by 3 bases, with 6 bases between. This CDR3 spans 13 amino acids. Germline V gene lookup returns CDR1 GTSNPN and CDR2 SVGIG (reference sequence). The CDR3 DNA sequence: TGTGCCTGGAGTGTCGGGTCCAATCAGCCCCAGCATTTT. Residues: CAWSVGSNQPQHF.

V gene TRBV11-2 combines with J gene TRBJ2-5; no firm D call. Germline CDR1 and CDR2: SGHAT and FQNNGV. The ends were cut back, 6 bases at V and 5 bases at J, with 10 bases in the middle. The CDR3 totals 12 residues. CDR3 residues: CASSQAGETQYF. Here the CDR3 DNA reads TGTGCCAGCAGTCAAGCTGGTGAGACCCAGTACTTC.

A single count supports this clone. The V gene is TRBV12-5, the J gene TRBJ1-2, with a tentative D call TRBD1 (5 bases). Germline V gene data show CDR1 as LGHNT and CDR2 as FRNRAP. There are 14 residues in the CDR3. Trimming took off 5 bases at V and 7 bases at J, with 17 bases between the two ends. The CDR3 protein is CASGPGSPAGGYTF. In DNA form, the CDR3 reads TGTGCTAGTGGTCCAGGGTCTCCGGCGGGTGGCTACACCTTC.

This clone was seen a single time. This chain connects TRBV9 to TRBJ1-2; 8 positions match TRBD1. CDR1 SGDLS and CDR2 YYNGEE come from the germline V gene. The CDR3 has 15 residues. V dropped 3 bases and J dropped 4; count of bases not matched to a gene: 8. CDR3 in DNA: TGTGCCAGCAGCGCATCTTGGGACAGGCCCTATGGCTACACCTTC. Protein: CASSASWDRPYGYTF.

This sequence joins TRBV7-2 and TRBJ2-2; 8 nucleotides match TRBD1. CDR3 length: 14 residues. With 2 bases clipped from V and 7 bases from J, the junction kept 3 bases outside the gene matches. Germline V gives CDR1 SGHTA, CDR2 FQGNSA. As DNA, the CDR3 is TGTGCCAGCAGCTTACAGGGGGCCATCGGGGAGCTGTTTTTT. This gives the protein CASSLQGAIGELFF.

The chain couples TRBV27 to TRBJ1-6, with D possibly TRBD1 on 6 matching bases. The CDR3 runs to 14 residues. Germline lookup yields CDR1 MNHEY and CDR2 SMNVEV (reference sequence). V shed 5 bases and J shed 6 bases, with 11 bases lying between them. CDR3 protein: CASSLRGFNSPLHF. The CDR3 coding sequence is TGTGCCAGCAGTCTCAGGGGATTTAATTCACCCCTCCACTTT.

This clone turned up a few times. The chain carries TRBV19 and TRBJ1-1; D is ambiguous. This CDR3 is built from 13 residues. Trimming took off 10 bases at V and 0 bases at J, with 12 bases between the two ends. Germline assignment: CDR1 LNHDA and CDR2 SQIVND (reference sequence). CDR3 region: CATTGLLNTEAFF. In DNA form, the CDR3 reads TGTGCCACTACGGGCCTTCTGAACACTGAAGCTTTCTTT.